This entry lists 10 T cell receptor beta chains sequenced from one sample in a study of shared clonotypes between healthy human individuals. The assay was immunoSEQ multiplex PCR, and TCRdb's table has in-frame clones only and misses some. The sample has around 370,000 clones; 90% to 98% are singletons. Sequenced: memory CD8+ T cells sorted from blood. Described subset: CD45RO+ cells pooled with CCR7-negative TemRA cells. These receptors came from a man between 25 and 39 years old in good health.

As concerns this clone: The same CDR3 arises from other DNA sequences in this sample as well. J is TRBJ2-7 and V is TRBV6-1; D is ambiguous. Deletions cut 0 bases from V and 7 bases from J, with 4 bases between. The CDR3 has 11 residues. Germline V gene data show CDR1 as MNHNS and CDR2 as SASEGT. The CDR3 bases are TGTGCCAGCAGTGAAGCTCGGGAGCAGTACTTC. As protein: CASSEAREQYF.

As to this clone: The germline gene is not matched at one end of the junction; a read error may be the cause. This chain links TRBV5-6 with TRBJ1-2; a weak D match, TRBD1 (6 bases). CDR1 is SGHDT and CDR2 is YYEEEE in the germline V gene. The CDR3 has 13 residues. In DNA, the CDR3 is TGTGCCAGCACCTTGACAGGTAACTATGGCTACACCTTC. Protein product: CASTLTGNYGYTF.

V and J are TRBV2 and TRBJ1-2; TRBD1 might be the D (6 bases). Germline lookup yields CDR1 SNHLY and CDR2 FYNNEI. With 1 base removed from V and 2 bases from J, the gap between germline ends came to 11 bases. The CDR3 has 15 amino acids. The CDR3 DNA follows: TGTGCCAGCAGTGAAGAGTGGGGGCCCAACTATGGCTACACCTTC. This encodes CASSEEWGPNYGYTF.

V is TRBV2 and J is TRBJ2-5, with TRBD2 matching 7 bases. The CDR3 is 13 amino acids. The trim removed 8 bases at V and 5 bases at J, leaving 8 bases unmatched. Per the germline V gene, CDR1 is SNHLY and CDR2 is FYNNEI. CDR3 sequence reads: CASAWGGEETQYF. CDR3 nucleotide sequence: TGTGCCAGCGCGTGGGGGGGTGAGGAGACCCAGTACTTC.

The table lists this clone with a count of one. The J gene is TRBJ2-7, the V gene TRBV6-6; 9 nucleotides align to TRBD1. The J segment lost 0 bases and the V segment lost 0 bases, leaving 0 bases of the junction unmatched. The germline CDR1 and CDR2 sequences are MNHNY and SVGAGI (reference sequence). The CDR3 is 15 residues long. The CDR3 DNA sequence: TGTGCCAGCAGTTACTCGGACAGGGGCTCCTACGAGCAGTACTTC. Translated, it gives CASSYSDRGSYEQYF.

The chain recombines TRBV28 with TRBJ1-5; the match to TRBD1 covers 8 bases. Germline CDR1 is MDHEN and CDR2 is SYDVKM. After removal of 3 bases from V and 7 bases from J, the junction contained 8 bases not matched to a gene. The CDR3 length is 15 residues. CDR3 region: CASSFRQGAGQPQHF. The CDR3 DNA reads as TGTGCCAGCAGTTTTAGGCAGGGGGCCGGGCAGCCCCAGCATTTT.

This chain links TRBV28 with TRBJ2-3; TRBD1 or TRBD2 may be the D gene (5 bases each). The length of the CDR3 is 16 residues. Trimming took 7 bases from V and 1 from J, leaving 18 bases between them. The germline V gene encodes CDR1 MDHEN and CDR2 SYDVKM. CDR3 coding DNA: TGTGCCAGCACTACCCAAGGGGCGCGGGGCACAGATACGCAGTATTTT. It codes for CASTTQGARGTDTQYF.

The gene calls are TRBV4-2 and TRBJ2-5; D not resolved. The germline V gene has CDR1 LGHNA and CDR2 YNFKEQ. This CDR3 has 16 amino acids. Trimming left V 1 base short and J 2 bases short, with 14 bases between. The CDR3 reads CASSQVEFTPQETQYF. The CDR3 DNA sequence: TGTGCCAGCAGCCAAGTTGAATTTACACCACAAGAGACCCAGTACTTC.

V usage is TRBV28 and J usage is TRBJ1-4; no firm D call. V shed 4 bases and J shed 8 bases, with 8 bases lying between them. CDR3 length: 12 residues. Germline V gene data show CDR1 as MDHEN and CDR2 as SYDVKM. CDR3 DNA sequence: TGTGCCAGCAGTTCACCCTACGAAAAACTGTTTTTT. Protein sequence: CASSSPYEKLFF.

The CDR3 region is CASSWGPVPDTQYF. The CDR3 region has the DNA TGTGCCAGCAGCTGGGGACCCGTCCCAGATACGCAGTATTTT. This rearrangement joins TRBV11-3 to TRBJ2-3; D possibly uses TRBD1 or TRBD2 (5 bases each). CDR3 length equals 14 residues. Germline V CDR1 and CDR2: SGHNT, YENEEA. Trimming took off 4 bases at V and 4 bases at J, with 12 bases between the two ends.